The rows below give T cell receptor beta chains drawn from one sample of a study of shared clonotypes between healthy human individuals. Sequencing was performed with immunoSEQ multiplex PCR; in TCRdb, only in-frame clones are kept and a portion is missing. The sample has about 1.5 million clones, 95% to 99% seen once. Sequencing input: naive CD4+ T cells sorted from blood. The source is a man aged 30 to 45 in good health. Both conserved end residues are part of each CDR3. The order of the fields is J gene, D gene, V gene, clone size, CDR3 DNA, CDR3 protein. A D gene is named only where the DNA matches it firmly. Size values are once, few and many counts, or a class for expanded clones, and some rows have none.

J gene: TRBJ2-3
D gene: NA
V gene: TRBV5-4
clone size: NA
CDR3 DNA: TGTGCCAGCAGCTACTACGGAGATACGCAGTATTTT
CDR3 protein: CASSYYGDTQYF

J gene: TRBJ2-3
D gene: TRBD2
V gene: TRBV18
clone size: NA
CDR3 DNA: TGTGCCAGCTCACCTCTAGCGGGAGGCACAGATACGCAGTATTTT
CDR3 protein: CASSPLAGGTDTQYF

J gene: TRBJ2-3
D gene: NA
V gene: TRBV12-5
clone size: NA
CDR3 DNA: TGTGCTAGTGGTTCCTTCCACACAGATACGCAGTATTTT
CDR3 protein: CASGSFHTDTQYF

J gene: TRBJ2-7
D gene: TRBD1
V gene: TRBV7-8
clone size: NA
CDR3 DNA: TGTGCCAGCAGCCTTAGAGGGACAGGAACCTACGAGCAGTACTTC
CDR3 protein: CASSLRGTGTYEQYF

J gene: TRBJ1-1
D gene: TRBD1
V gene: TRBV7-6
clone size: once
CDR3 DNA: TGTGCCAGCAGCTTAAAGGGGGCAGGTTCTGAAGCTTTCTTT
CDR3 protein: CASSLKGAGSEAFF

J gene: TRBJ1-2
D gene: NA
V gene: TRBV7-8
clone size: NA
CDR3 DNA: TGTGCCAGCAGCCGCGCGGCGTCGAACTATGGCTACACCTTC
CDR3 protein: CASSRAASNYGYTF

J gene: TRBJ2-1
D gene: NA
V gene: TRBV15
clone size: once
CDR3 DNA: TGTGCCACCAGCAGCCGGGACACCTTCCGCAATGAGCAGTTCTTC
CDR3 protein: CATSSRDTFRNEQFF

J gene: TRBJ1-1
D gene: NA
V gene: TRBV5-1
clone size: NA
CDR3 DNA: TGCGCCAGCAGCTTAACAGGAATAATGAACACTGAAGCTTTCTTT
CDR3 protein: CASSLTGIMNTEAFF

J gene: TRBJ2-1
D gene: TRBD2
V gene: TRBV29-1
clone size: NA
CDR3 DNA: TGCAGCGTTGACAGAGCGGGAGGGGATGAGCAGTTCTTC
CDR3 protein: CSVDRAGGDEQFF

J gene: TRBJ2-5
D gene: TRBD1
V gene: TRBV19
clone size: NA
CDR3 DNA: TGTGCCAGTAGTACCCGGGACAGAGAGACCCAGTACTTC
CDR3 protein: CASSTRDRETQYF

J gene: TRBJ2-4
D gene: NA
V gene: TRBV18
clone size: once
CDR3 DNA: TGTGCCAGCTCACCAACAGCCAAAAACATTCAGTACTTC
CDR3 protein: CASSPTAKNIQYF

J gene: TRBJ2-7
D gene: NA
V gene: TRBV7-2
clone size: NA
CDR3 DNA: TGTGCCAGCAGCCAGGCCCGCTCTAGGGGCGCGACCGAGAACGAGCAGTACTTC
CDR3 protein: CASSQARSRGATENEQYF

J gene: TRBJ2-7
D gene: NA
V gene: TRBV5-5
clone size: NA
CDR3 DNA: TGTGCCAGCAGCTTGTTAGAGATTGAGCAGTACTTC
CDR3 protein: CASSLLEIEQYF

J gene: TRBJ1-2
D gene: TRBD1
V gene: TRBV6-5
clone size: NA
CDR3 DNA: TGTGCCAGCAGTTACAGGACAGGGAGGATCGGCTACACCTTC
CDR3 protein: CASSYRTGRIGYTF

J gene: TRBJ2-7
D gene: TRBD2
V gene: TRBV7-2
clone size: NA
CDR3 DNA: TGTGCCAGCAGCTTACCGACTAGGACTAGCGGGATCTCCGTCTACGAGCAGTACTTC
CDR3 protein: CASSLPTRTSGISVYEQYF

J gene: TRBJ1-5
D gene: NA
V gene: TRBV28
clone size: NA
CDR3 DNA: TGTGCCAGCAGCCAGACATATCGCAATCAGCCCCAGCATTTT
CDR3 protein: CASSQTYRNQPQHF

J gene: TRBJ2-2
D gene: NA
V gene: TRBV9
clone size: once
CDR3 DNA: TGTGCCAGCAGCCCCACAGTGCTCACCGGGGAGCTGTTTTTT
CDR3 protein: CASSPTVLTGELFF

J gene: TRBJ2-1
D gene: NA
V gene: TRBV7-2
clone size: NA
CDR3 DNA: TGTGCCAGCAGCCCCCATCGAAATGAGCAGTTCTTC
CDR3 protein: CASSPHRNEQFF

J gene: TRBJ2-3
D gene: TRBD1
V gene: TRBV19
clone size: NA
CDR3 DNA: TGTGCCAGTAGTATGCAGGGACAGGGGGCTGGAGATACGCAGTATTTT
CDR3 protein: CASSMQGQGAGDTQYF

J gene: TRBJ1-4
D gene: NA
V gene: TRBV9
clone size: NA
CDR3 DNA: TGTGCCAGCAGCCCATGGGGTGGGAGAGGTGAAAAACTGTTTTTT
CDR3 protein: CASSPWGGRGEKLFF

J gene: TRBJ1-1
D gene: NA
V gene: TRBV18
clone size: NA
CDR3 DNA: TGTGCCAGCTCACCACCCGGTAACACTGAAGCTTTCTTT
CDR3 protein: CASSPPGNTEAFF

J gene: TRBJ2-3
D gene: TRBD2
V gene: TRBV18
clone size: once
CDR3 DNA: TGTGCCAGCTCACCTTCCCCGGGGACTAGCGGTCCCACAGATACGCAGTATTTT
CDR3 protein: CASSPSPGTSGPTDTQYF

J gene: TRBJ1-1
D gene: NA
V gene: TRBV7-9
clone size: NA
CDR3 DNA: TGTGCCAGCAGCCCCGGGCAGGTACGCGAGTGGCGGCACACTGAAGCTTTCTTT
CDR3 protein: CASSPGQVREWRHTEAFF

J gene: TRBJ2-7
D gene: TRBD2
V gene: TRBV2
clone size: NA
CDR3 DNA: TGTGCCAGTGGACTAGCGGGAGTCATCGAGCAGTACTTC
CDR3 protein: CASGLAGVIEQYF

J gene: TRBJ2-7
D gene: TRBD1
V gene: TRBV18
clone size: NA
CDR3 DNA: TGTGCCAGCTCATCATACACAGGGGTTTCCTACGAGCAGTACTTC
CDR3 protein: CASSSYTGVSYEQYF

J gene: TRBJ1-2
D gene: TRBD1
V gene: TRBV27
clone size: once
CDR3 DNA: TGTGCCAGCAGACAGGGGGCGTCCTCTGGCTACACCTTC
CDR3 protein: CASRQGASSGYTF